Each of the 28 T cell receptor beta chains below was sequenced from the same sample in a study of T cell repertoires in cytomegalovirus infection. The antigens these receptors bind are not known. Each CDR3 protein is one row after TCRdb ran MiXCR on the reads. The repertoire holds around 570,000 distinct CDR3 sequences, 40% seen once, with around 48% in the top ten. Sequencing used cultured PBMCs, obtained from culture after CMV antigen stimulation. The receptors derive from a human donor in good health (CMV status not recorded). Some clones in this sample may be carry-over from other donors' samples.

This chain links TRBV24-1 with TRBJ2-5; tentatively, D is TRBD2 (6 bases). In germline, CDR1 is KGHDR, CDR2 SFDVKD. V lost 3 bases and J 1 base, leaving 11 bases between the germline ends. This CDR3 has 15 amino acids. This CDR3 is CATSDARGTQETQYF. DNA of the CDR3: TGTGCCACCAGTGATGCGCGGGGAACCCAAGAGACCCAGTACTTC.

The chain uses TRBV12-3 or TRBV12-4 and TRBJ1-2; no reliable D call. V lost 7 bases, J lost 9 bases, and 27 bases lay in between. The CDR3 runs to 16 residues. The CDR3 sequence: CASTLYLEPSGVSYTF. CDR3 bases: TGTGCCAGCACCCTCTATTTGGAGCCCTCCGGTGTTAGCTACACCTTC.

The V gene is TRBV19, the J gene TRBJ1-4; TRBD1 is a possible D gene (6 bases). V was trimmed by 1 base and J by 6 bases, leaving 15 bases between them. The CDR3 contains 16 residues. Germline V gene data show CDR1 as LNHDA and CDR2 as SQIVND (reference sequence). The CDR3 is CASSIGRAGEDEKLFF. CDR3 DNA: TGTGCCAGTAGTATAGGTCGAGCAGGGGAAGATGAAAAACTGTTTTTT.

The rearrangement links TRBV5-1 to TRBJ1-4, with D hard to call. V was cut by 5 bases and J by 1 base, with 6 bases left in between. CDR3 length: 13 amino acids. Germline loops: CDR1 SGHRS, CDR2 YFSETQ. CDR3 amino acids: CASRNGTNEKLFF. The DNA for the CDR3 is TGCGCCAGCAGGAACGGAACTAATGAAAAACTGTTTTTT.

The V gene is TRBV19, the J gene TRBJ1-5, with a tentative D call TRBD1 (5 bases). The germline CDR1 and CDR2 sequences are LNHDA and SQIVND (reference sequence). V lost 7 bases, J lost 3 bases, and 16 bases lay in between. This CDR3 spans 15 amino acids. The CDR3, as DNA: TGTGCCAGTATGAGGACGGGGGTGAACAATCAGCCCCAGCATTTT. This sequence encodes CASMRTGVNNQPQHF. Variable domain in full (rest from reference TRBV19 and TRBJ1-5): DGGITQSPKYLFRKEGQNVTLSCEQNLNHDAMYWYRQDPGQGLRLIYYSQIVNDFQKGDIAEGYSVSREKKESFPLTVTSAQKNPTAFYLCASMRTGVNNQPQHFGDGTRLSIL.

The CDR3 spells CASSFRVSTEAFF. The CDR3 DNA sequence: TGTGCCAGCAGTTTCCGGGTGAGCACTGAAGCTTTCTTT. This chain links TRBV27 with TRBJ1-1; D is ambiguous. Deletions cut 3 bases from V and 4 bases from J, with 9 bases between. Germline assignment: CDR1 MNHEY and CDR2 SMNVEV (reference sequence). This CDR3 has 13 residues.

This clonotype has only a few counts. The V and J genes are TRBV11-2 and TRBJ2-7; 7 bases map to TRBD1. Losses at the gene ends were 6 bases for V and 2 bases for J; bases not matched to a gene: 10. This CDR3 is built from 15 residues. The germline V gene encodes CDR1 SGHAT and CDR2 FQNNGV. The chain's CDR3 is CASSLPTGVAYEQYF. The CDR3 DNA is TGTGCCAGCAGTTTACCCACAGGGGTAGCCTACGAGCAGTACTTC.

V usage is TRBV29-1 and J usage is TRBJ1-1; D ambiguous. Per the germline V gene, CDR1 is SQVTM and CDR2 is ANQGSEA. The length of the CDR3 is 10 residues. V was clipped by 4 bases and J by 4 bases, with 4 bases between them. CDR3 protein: CSVGGTEAFF. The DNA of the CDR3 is TGCAGCGTTGGGGGCACTGAAGCTTTCTTT.

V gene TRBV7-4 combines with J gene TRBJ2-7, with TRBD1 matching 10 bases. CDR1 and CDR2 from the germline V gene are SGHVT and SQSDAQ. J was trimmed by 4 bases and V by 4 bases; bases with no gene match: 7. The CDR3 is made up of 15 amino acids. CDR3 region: CASSCPGTGAYEQYF. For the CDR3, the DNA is TGTGCCAGCAGCTGCCCCGGGACAGGGGCTTACGAGCAGTACTTC.

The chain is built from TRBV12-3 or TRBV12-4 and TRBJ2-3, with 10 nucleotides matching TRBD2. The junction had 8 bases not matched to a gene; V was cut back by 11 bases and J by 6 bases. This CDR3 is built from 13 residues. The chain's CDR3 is CACGASGGDTQYF. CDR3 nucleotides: TGTGCCTGTGGGGCTAGCGGGGGTGATACGCAGTATTTT.

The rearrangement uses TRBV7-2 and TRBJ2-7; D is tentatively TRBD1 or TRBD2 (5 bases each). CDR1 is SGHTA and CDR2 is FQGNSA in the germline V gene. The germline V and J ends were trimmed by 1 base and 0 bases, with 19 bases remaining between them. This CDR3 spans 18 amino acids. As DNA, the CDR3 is TGTGCCAGCAGCTTAGTCTACGAGGGGTCTACAGGCTCCTACGAGCAGTACTTC. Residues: CASSLVYEGSTGSYEQYF.

The CDR3 is CAVQPGQGGQETQYF. The CDR3 nucleotides read TGTGCCGTGCAACCGGGACAGGGAGGGCAAGAGACCCAGTACTTC. The chain carries TRBV10-3 and TRBJ2-5, with 9 bases lining up with TRBD1. The CDR3 totals 15 residues. Germline V gene sequence: CDR1 ENHRY, CDR2 SYGVKD. V lost 11 bases and J lost 2; bases outside the gene matches: 12.

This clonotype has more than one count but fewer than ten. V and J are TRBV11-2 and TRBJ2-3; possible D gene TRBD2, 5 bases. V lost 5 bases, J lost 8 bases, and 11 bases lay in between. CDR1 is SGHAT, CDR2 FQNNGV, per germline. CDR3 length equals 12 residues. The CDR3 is CASSRLGATQYF. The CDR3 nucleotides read TGTGCCAGCAGCAGATTGGGAGCTACGCAGTATTTT.

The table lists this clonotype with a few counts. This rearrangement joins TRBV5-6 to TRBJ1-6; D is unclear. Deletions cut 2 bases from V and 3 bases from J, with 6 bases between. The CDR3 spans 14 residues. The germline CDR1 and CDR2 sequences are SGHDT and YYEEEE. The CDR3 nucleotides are TGTGCCAGCAGCTTCCGGGACTATAATTCACCCCTCCACTTT. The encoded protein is CASSFRDYNSPLHF.

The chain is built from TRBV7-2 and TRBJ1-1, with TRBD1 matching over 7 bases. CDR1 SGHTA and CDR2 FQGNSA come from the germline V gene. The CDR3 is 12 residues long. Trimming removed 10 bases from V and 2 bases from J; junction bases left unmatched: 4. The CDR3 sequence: CATWTGNTEAFF. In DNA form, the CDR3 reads TGTGCCACCTGGACAGGAAACACTGAAGCTTTCTTT. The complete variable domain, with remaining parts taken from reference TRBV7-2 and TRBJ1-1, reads GAGVSQSPSNKVTEKGKDVELRCDPISGHTALYWYRQSLGQGLEFLIYFQGNSAPDKSGLPSDRFSAERTGGSVSTLTIQRTQQEDSAVYLCATWTGNTEAFFGQGTRLTVV.

The DNA of the CDR3 is TGTGCCAGCAGCCCTAAGCGACAGCCACCCTACGAGCAGTACTTC. This sequence encodes CASSPKRQPPYEQYF. The V gene is TRBV6-2 or TRBV6-3, the J gene TRBJ2-7, with D perhaps matching TRBD1 (5 bases). The CDR3 is 15 amino acids. With 6 bases removed from V and 2 bases from J, the gap between germline ends came to 17 bases. The germline V gene has CDR1 MNHEY and CDR2 SVGEGT.

The CDR3 nucleotides are TGTGCCACCAGCAGAGATGGGTGGGATGATCAGCCCCAGCATTTT. Amino acids: CATSRDGWDDQPQHF. This chain links TRBV15 with TRBJ1-5; no reliable D call. The CDR3 loop spans 15 amino acids. Germline V CDR1 and CDR2: LNHNV, YYDKDF (reference sequence). The ends were cut back, 0 bases at V and 5 bases at J, with 11 bases in the middle.

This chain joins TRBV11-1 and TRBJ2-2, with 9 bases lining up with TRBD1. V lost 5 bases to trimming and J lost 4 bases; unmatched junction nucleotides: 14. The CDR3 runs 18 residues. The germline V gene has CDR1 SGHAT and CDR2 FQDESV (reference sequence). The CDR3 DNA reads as TGTGCCAGCAGCCAAGGGGTTGTTGGGACAGGGAGCACCGGGGAGCTGTTTTTT. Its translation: CASSQGVVGTGSTGELFF.

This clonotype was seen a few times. In DNA form, the CDR3 reads TGTGCCAGCAGCAACACTTTTGGACAACTGTTTTTT. This encodes CASSNTFGQLFF. The chain carries TRBV5-5 and TRBJ1-4; D uncertain. V was trimmed by 4 bases and J by 12 bases, leaving 13 bases between them. The length of the CDR3 is 12 residues. Germline V lookup: CDR1 SGHKS, CDR2 YYEKEE (reference sequence).

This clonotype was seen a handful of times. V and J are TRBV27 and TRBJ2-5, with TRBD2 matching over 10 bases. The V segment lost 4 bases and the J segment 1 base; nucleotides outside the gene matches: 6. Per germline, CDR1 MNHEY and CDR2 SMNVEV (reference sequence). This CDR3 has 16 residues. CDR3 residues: CASSSRAGGIQETQYF. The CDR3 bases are TGTGCCAGCAGTTCCCGAGCGGGGGGGATCCAAGAGACCCAGTACTTC.

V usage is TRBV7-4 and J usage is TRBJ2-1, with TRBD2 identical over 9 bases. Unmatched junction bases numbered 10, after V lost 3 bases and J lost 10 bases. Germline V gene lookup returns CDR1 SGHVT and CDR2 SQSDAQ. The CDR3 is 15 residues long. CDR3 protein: CASSFRTSGHLEQFF. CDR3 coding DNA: TGTGCCAGCAGCTTCAGAACTAGCGGGCACCTAGAGCAGTTCTTC.

CDR3 nucleotide sequence: TGTGCCAGCAGCCCCGCTAGCGGCCGACCCCAGTTCTTC. Translating gives CASSPASGRPQFF. This sequence joins TRBV7-6 and TRBJ2-1, with 7 positions matching TRBD2. The CDR3 covers 13 residues. V shed 5 bases and J 13 bases; nucleotides not matched to a gene: 11. Germline lookup yields CDR1 SGHVS and CDR2 FNYEAQ.

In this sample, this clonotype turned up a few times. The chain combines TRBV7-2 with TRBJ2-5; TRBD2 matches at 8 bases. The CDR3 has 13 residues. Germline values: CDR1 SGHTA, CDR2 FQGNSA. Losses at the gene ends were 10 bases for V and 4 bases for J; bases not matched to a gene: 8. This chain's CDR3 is CATALGLAETQYF. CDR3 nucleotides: TGTGCCACCGCACTAGGACTAGCAGAGACCCAGTACTTC. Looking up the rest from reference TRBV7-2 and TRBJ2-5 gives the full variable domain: GAGVSQSPSNKVTEKGKDVELRCDPISGHTALYWYRQSLGQGLEFLIYFQGNSAPDKSGLPSDRFSAERTGGSVSTLTIQRTQQEDSAVYLCATALGLAETQYFGPGTRLLVL.

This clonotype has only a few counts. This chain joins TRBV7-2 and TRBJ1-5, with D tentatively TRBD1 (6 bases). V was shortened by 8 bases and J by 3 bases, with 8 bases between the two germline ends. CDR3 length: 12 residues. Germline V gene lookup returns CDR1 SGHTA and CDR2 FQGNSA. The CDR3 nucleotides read TGTGCCAGCGGGGGCCACAATCAGCCCCAGCATTTT. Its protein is CASGGHNQPQHF. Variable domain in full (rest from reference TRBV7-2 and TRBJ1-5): GAGVSQSPSNKVTEKGKDVELRCDPISGHTALYWYRQSLGQGLEFLIYFQGNSAPDKSGLPSDRFSAERTGGSVSTLTIQRTQQEDSAVYLCASGGHNQPQHFGDGTRLSIL.

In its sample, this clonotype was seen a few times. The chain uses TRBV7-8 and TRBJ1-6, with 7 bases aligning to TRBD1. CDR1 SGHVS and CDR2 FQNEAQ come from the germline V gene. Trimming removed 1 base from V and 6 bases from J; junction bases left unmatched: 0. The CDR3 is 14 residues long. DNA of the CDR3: TGTGCCAGCAGCTTAGACAGGGGTAATTCACCCCTCCACTTT. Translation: CASSLDRGNSPLHF.

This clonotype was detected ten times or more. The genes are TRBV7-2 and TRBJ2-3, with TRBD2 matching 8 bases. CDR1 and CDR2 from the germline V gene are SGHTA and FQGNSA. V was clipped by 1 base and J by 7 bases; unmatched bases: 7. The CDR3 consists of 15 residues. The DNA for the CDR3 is TGTGCCAGCAGCTTAGGCCCAGCGGGGGTATATACGCAGTATTTT. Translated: CASSLGPAGVYTQYF.

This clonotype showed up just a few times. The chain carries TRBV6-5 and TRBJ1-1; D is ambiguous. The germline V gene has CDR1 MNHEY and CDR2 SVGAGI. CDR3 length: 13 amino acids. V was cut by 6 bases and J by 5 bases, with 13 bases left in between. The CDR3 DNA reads TGTGCCAGCAGCTCGGCGGGCTGGACTGAAGCTTTCTTT. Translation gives CASSSAGWTEAFF.

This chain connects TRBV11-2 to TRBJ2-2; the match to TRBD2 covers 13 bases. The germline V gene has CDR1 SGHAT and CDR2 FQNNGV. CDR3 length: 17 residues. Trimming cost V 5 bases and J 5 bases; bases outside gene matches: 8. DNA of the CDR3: TGTGCCAGCAGCCATGTACGACTAGCGGGAGGAACCGGGGAGCTGTTTTTT. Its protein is CASSHVRLAGGTGELFF.